The 23 T cell receptor beta chains below all came from one sample that was sequenced in a study of shared clonotypes between healthy human individuals (TCRdb year 2020). The protocol used for the library was the immunoSEQ multiplex PCR assay. The table was pulled from immuneACCESS by TCRdb, which kept in-frame rearrangements only. Such tables lose some clones; where checked, under half of the loss comes from unresolved V genes, and the rest has no known cause. This sample is represented by roughly 500,000 clones; 90% to 96% of them were singletons. The ten top clones hold 0.05% to 0.07% of the sample. Sequencing was done on a sample of naive CD4+ T cells sorted from blood. The intended sense of this specimen's cell subset or site label: CD45RA+ positively selected. The receptors originated from a woman aged 25-40 years in good health.

This clone occurred once. The V call is TRBV28, the J call TRBJ1-2, with TRBD1 matching over 7 bases. The CDR3 totals 15 residues. V lost 1 base and J lost 7; bases outside the gene matches: 9. Germline CDR1 MDHEN, CDR2 SYDVKM. This CDR3 is CASSLYGQVWGGYTF. The CDR3 DNA sequence: TGTGCCAGCAGTTTATACGGACAGGTCTGGGGTGGCTACACCTTC.

The chain joins TRBV7-9 to TRBJ2-1, with 10 bases identical to TRBD2. Germline V gene lookup returns CDR1 SEHNR and CDR2 FQNEAQ (reference sequence). The CDR3 covers 16 residues. The V gene end was trimmed by 4 bases and the J gene end by 4 bases; junction bases not matched to a gene: 7. The CDR3 sequence is CASSSSRLAGYNEQFF. CDR3 bases: TGTGCCAGCAGCTCTAGCCGACTAGCGGGTTACAATGAGCAGTTCTTC.

J is TRBJ2-7 and V is TRBV5-1, with a possible D match to TRBD1 (5 bases). V dropped 7 bases and J dropped 2 bases, with 16 bases sitting between them. The CDR3 length is 14 residues. Per the germline V gene, CDR1 is SGHRS and CDR2 is YFSETQ. This chain's CDR3 is CASYDGPGTYEQYF. The CDR3, as DNA: TGCGCCAGCTATGACGGCCCAGGGACCTACGAGCAGTACTTC.

The V and J genes are TRBV5-4 and TRBJ1-3; 7 bases match TRBD1. The CDR3 has 15 residues. Germline V gene lookup returns CDR1 SGHNT and CDR2 YYREEE (reference sequence). With 1 base clipped from V and 1 base from J, the junction kept 2 bases outside the gene matches. CDR3 protein: CASSLQGGSGNTIYF. CDR3 sequence (DNA): TGTGCCAGCAGCTTGCAGGGGGGGTCTGGAAACACCATATATTTT.

The chain employs TRBV28 and TRBJ1-4; the D gene is possibly TRBD1 (5 bases). The germline V and J ends were trimmed by 3 bases and 3 bases, with 8 bases remaining between them. Per germline, CDR1 MDHEN and CDR2 SYDVKM. This CDR3 comprises 14 residues. The CDR3 region is CASSFGGANEKLFF. In DNA, the CDR3 is TGTGCCAGCAGTTTTGGAGGGGCTAATGAAAAACTGTTTTTT. The variable domain in full, completed from reference TRBV28 and TRBJ1-4, reads DVKVTQSSRYLVKRTGEKVFLECVQDMDHENMFWYRQDPGLGLRLIYFSYDVKMKEKGDIPEGYSVSREKKERFSLILESASTNQTSMYLCASSFGGANEKLFFGSGTQLSVL.

The rearrangement uses TRBV2 and TRBJ2-5, with 7 bases matching TRBD1. With the DNA end fitting TRBJ2-7 better, the J assignment may be wrong. CDR3 size: 12 residues. Germline CDR1 and CDR2: SNHLY and FYNNEI. The CDR3 loop reads CASRGDSYEQYF. The CDR3 nucleotides are TGTGCCAGCAGGGGGGACAGCTACGAGCAGTACTTC.

This chain uses TRBV5-1 with TRBJ1-1; no reliable D call. V shed 4 bases and J shed 6 bases, with 13 bases lying between them. The CDR3 is 13 amino acids. CDR1 is SGHRS, CDR2 YFSETQ, per germline. In DNA form, the CDR3 reads TGCGCCAGCAGCCAGACTAAGAGTGCTGAAGCTTTCTTT. Protein product: CASSQTKSAEAFF.

This sequence joins TRBV5-5 and TRBJ1-4; no reliable D call. This CDR3 region has 15 residues. Germline CDR1 and CDR2: SGHKS and YYEKEE (reference sequence). Between the trimmed V and J ends, which lost 3 bases and 5 bases, there was a span of 14 bases. The CDR3 DNA is TGTGCCAGCAGCTCGACCACGGGCGTAAATGAAAAACTGTTTTTT. As protein: CASSSTTGVNEKLFF.

The chain links TRBV30 to TRBJ2-5; 7 bases agree with TRBD2. The J call may be faulty, since TRBJ2-7 better matches the DNA end. CDR1 is GTSNPN, CDR2 SVGIG, per germline (reference sequence). The length of the CDR3 is 14 residues. The CDR3 region is CAWSAGGSSYEQYF. The CDR3 DNA reads TGTGCCTGGAGTGCGGGGGGAAGCTCCTACGAGCAGTACTTC.

This clone was found once. The chain joins TRBV5-1 to TRBJ1-4; TRBD1 agrees at 8 bases. Germline loops: CDR1 SGHRS, CDR2 YFSETQ. This CDR3 region has 16 residues. The J segment lost 6 bases and the V segment lost 1 base, leaving 8 bases of the junction unmatched. DNA of the CDR3: TGCGCCAGCAGCTTGAGTACGGACAGGGTGGATGAAAAACTGTTTTTT. It is translated as CASSLSTDRVDEKLFF.

The rearrangement uses TRBV19 and TRBJ1-1, with TRBD1 matching over 9 bases. Per the germline V gene, CDR1 is LNHDA and CDR2 is SQIVND (reference sequence). The CDR3 contains 14 residues. V dropped 4 bases and J dropped 3; count of bases not matched to a gene: 3. The CDR3 nucleotides are TGTGCCAGTAGTACCACAGGGGGCTACACTGAAGCTTTCTTT. Translating gives CASSTTGGYTEAFF.

This clone was detected once. The V call is TRBV5-1, the J call TRBJ2-1; a weak D match, TRBD2 (6 bases). V was pared by 0 bases and J by 3 bases, with 10 bases between. This CDR3 comprises 15 residues. The V gene's germline CDR1 is SGHRS and CDR2 YFSETQ. The DNA for the CDR3 is TGCGCCAGCAGCTTGGTACCGGGGGACTACAATGAGCAGTTCTTC. This gives the protein CASSLVPGDYNEQFF. The whole variable domain, filled in from reference TRBV5-1 and TRBJ2-1, reads KAGVTQTPRYLIKTRGQQVTLSCSPISGHRSVSWYQQTPGQGLQFLFEYFSETQRNKGNFPGRFSGRQFSNSRSEMNVSTLELGDSALYLCASSLVPGDYNEQFFGPGTRLTVL.

The DNA of the CDR3 is TGTGCCAGCATCTCCAACTGGGCTGATTATGGCTACACCTTC. Amino acid sequence: CASISNWADYGYTF. The J gene is TRBJ1-2, the V gene TRBV6-1; D is unclear. Germline CDR1 reads MNHNS; CDR2 reads SASEGT. CDR3 size: 14 residues. V lost 7 bases to trimming and J lost 5 bases, with 17 bases between them.

This rearrangement joins TRBV16 to TRBJ2-7; D might be TRBD1 or TRBD2, each matching 6 bases. Germline V gene lookup returns CDR1 KGHSY and CDR2 FQNENV. The V and J ends lost 4 bases and 0 bases respectively, with 22 bases between them. This CDR3 spans 18 amino acids. The CDR3 region is CASSRRGKGGTYSYEQYF. The CDR3 nucleotides read TGTGCCAGCAGCCGCAGGGGCAAAGGAGGGACCTACTCCTACGAGCAGTACTTC.

V usage is TRBV6-5 and J usage is TRBJ1-1; D gene ambiguous. This CDR3 has 12 residues. V shed 6 bases and J shed 8 bases, with 13 bases lying between them. CDR1 is MNHEY, CDR2 SVGAGI, per germline. This CDR3 is CASRAGPLEAFF. CDR3 sequence (DNA): TGTGCCAGCAGAGCCGGGCCCTTGGAAGCTTTCTTT.

The V gene is TRBV5-4, the J gene TRBJ2-5; D not resolved. CDR3 size: 11 residues. V lost 2 bases, J lost 2 bases, and 1 base lay in between. From germline, CDR1 is SGHNT and CDR2 YYREEE (reference sequence). The CDR3 bases are TGTGCCAGCAGCTTTCAAGAGACCCAGTACTTC. Protein sequence: CASSFQETQYF.

This sequence joins TRBV4-2 and TRBJ2-7; 8 nucleotides agree with TRBD2. This CDR3 is 18 amino acids long. CDR1 is LGHNA, CDR2 YNFKEQ, per germline. V was clipped by 0 bases and J by 5 bases; unmatched bases: 15. This CDR3 reads CASSQDTPSGYLGDEQYF. The CDR3 coding sequence is TGTGCCAGCAGCCAAGATACGCCTAGCGGGTATCTCGGGGACGAGCAGTACTTC.

J is TRBJ2-7 and V is TRBV18, with D hard to call. The CDR3 sequence is 15 residues long. Germline loops: CDR1 KGHSH, CDR2 LQKENI. Trimming left V 5 bases short and J 6 bases short, with 20 bases between. CDR3: CASSLGTGRLSEQYF. CDR3 DNA: TGTGCCAGCTCATTGGGAACTGGACGATTATCCGAGCAGTACTTC.

As regards this clone: The junction and the germline gene differ at one end; a read error may be behind it. The chain carries TRBV7-9 and TRBJ2-3; 10 bases match TRBD2. CDR1 and CDR2 from the germline V gene are SEHNR and FQNEAQ (reference sequence). The CDR3 runs 15 residues. CDR3 sequence reads: CASSVAGGGTDTQYF. The CDR3 bases are TGTGCCAGCAGCGTAGCGGGAGGAGGCACAGATACGCAGTATTTT.

The chain employs TRBV4-1 and TRBJ2-1; 10 nucleotides align to TRBD2. This CDR3 comprises 17 residues. V shed 0 bases, J shed 4 bases, and the junction held 6 bases outside the gene matches. Germline assignment: CDR1 MGHRA and CDR2 YSYEKL. CDR3 nucleotides: TGCGCCAGCAGCCAAGATCAAGCGGGAGGGCGATACAATGAGCAGTTCTTC. Protein sequence: CASSQDQAGGRYNEQFF.

The chain has TRBV5-1 and TRBJ2-7; 8 nucleotides align to TRBD1. Germline CDR1 SGHRS, CDR2 YFSETQ. CDR3 size: 18 residues. Unmatched junction bases numbered 15, after V lost 1 base and J lost 3 bases. The chain's CDR3 is CASSLPPPGQGPYYEQYF. The CDR3 DNA follows: TGCGCCAGCAGCTTGCCGCCGCCAGGACAGGGACCGTACTACGAGCAGTACTTC.

The rearrangement links TRBV5-1 to TRBJ2-5; the D gene could be TRBD1 or TRBD2 (6 bases each). V lost 0 bases and J lost 2, with 14 bases in between. Per germline, CDR1 SGHRS and CDR2 YFSETQ. The CDR3 has 16 amino acids. The CDR3 nucleotides read TGCGCCAGCAGCTTGGGAGGGGGAGGTGGACAAGAGACCCAGTACTTC. This translates into CASSLGGGGGQETQYF.

The chain employs TRBV5-1 and TRBJ2-3; 7 positions match TRBD2. The CDR3 length is 12 residues. Germline CDR1 and CDR2: SGHRS and YFSETQ. V gave up 4 bases and J gave up 6 bases; unmatched junction bases: 2. CDR3 in DNA: TGCGCCAGCAGCCTGGGAGGGGATACGCAGTATTTT. This sequence encodes CASSLGGDTQYF.